This T cell receptor beta chain was observed in a study of blood T cells in healthy people across ages. In regard to this clonotype: The antigen remains undetermined.

Next came a second PCR, run for about 7 to 11 cycles, which used a sample-barcoded 5' primer along with a J-beta primer mix. Carrying 12 random nucleotides, a template-switch adaptor labeled each individual cDNA molecule. One entry per CDR3 protein results from TCRdb running MiXCR on the 5' RACE reads. The data hold some 1.8 million distinct CDR3 sequences, with about two fifths observed a single time. The CDR3 consists of 14 residues. Deletions cut 6 bases from V and 7 bases from J, with 13 bases between. Germline V gives CDR1 SNHLY, CDR2 FYNNEI. Study findings and constraints: Naive CD4+ cells and diversity were both higher in long-lived donors than in aged donors.

A minimum of 7 million PBMCs was isolated per sample. Extractions gave at least 6 micrograms of total RNA per sample. The clonotype was recovered from a human donor in good health. Material for sequencing was blood. V usage is TRBV2 and J usage is TRBJ1-6, with D unresolved. The CDR3 protein is CASRNSRENSPLHF. The DNA of the CDR3 is TGTGCCAGCAGGAACTCACGAGAGAATTCACCCCTCCACTTT.